Reported below is one T cell receptor beta chain. Using immunoSEQ multiplex PCR, the repertoire was profiled, and TCRdb retains in-frame clones only, with some absent. The sample consists of about 180,000 clones, about 85% of them appearing once. Seattle-derived patients entered the study during active infection and were followed longitudinally. This entry comes from a study of blood T cell repertoires in COVID-19. The CDR3 runs to 14 residues. V was clipped by 7 bases and J by 1 base, with 10 bases between them. Germline V lookup: CDR1 SEHNR, CDR2 FQNEAQ (reference sequence). The clonotype originates from a woman aged 50 to 60 with COVID-19, enrolled during active disease. The sequenced sample consisted of peripheral blood. The chain links TRBV7-9 to TRBJ2-2, with D maybe TRBD1 (5 bases). The CDR3 DNA follows: TGTGCCAGCAACACAGGACAGAACACCGGGGAGCTGTTTTTT. Translated: CASNTGQNTGELFF.